These 7 T cell receptor beta chains share one sample of origin, sequenced in a study of control samples from healthy donors and cancer patients. TCRdb's table, derived via immunoSEQ multiplex PCR, lists solely in-frame clones and lacks some. Of roughly 80,000 clones listed, around nine tenths were seen once; the top ten hold approximately 5.1%. Sequencing was performed on blood. These receptor sequences come from a woman between 45 and 65 years old in good health.

The rearrangement uses TRBV7-2 and TRBJ2-1, with TRBD2 identical over 14 bases. J was trimmed by 10 bases and V by 5 bases; bases with no gene match: 7. Germline V lookup: CDR1 SGHTA, CDR2 FQGNSA. The CDR3 totals 15 residues. CDR3 bases: TGTGCCAGCAGCGAGACTAGCGGGGGGGCATGGGAGCAGTTCTTC. Protein product: CASSETSGGAWEQFF. Using reference TRBV7-2 and TRBJ2-1 for the parts outside the CDR3, the full variable domain is GAGVSQSPSNKVTEKGKDVELRCDPISGHTALYWYRQSLGQGLEFLIYFQGNSAPDKSGLPSDRFSAERTGGSVSTLTIQRTQQEDSAVYLCASSETSGGAWEQFFGPGTRLTVL.

In this sample, this clone turned up a few times. The chain links TRBV27 to TRBJ1-1, with TRBD1 identical over 9 bases. The CDR3 totals 14 residues. Germline loops: CDR1 MNHEY, CDR2 SMNVEV (reference sequence). The J segment lost 11 bases and the V segment lost 6 bases, leaving 13 bases of the junction unmatched. The CDR3 loop is CASRPHRDREFAFF. CDR3 bases: TGTGCCAGCAGACCGCACCGGGACAGGGAGTTCGCTTTCTTT.

The chain carries TRBV2 and TRBJ1-5; D might be TRBD1 (6 bases). V gave up 1 base and J gave up 9 bases, with 13 bases separating them. The CDR3 consists of 14 residues. Germline values: CDR1 SNHLY, CDR2 FYNNEI. The CDR3: CASSEELQGGPQHF. The CDR3 DNA reads TGTGCCAGCAGTGAAGAGTTACAGGGAGGGCCCCAGCATTTT. Full variable domain (missing parts from reference TRBV2 and TRBJ1-5): EPEVTQTPSHQVTQMGQEVILRCVPISNHLYFYWYRQILGQKVEFLVSFYNNEISEKSEIFDDQFSVERPDGSNFTLKIRSTKLEDSAMYFCASSEELQGGPQHFGDGTRLSIL.

The rearrangement joins TRBV2 to TRBJ2-7, with D perhaps being TRBD1 or TRBD2 (5 bases each). The germline V gene encodes CDR1 SNHLY and CDR2 FYNNEI. CDR3 length: 14 amino acids. V lost 1 base and J 9 bases, leaving 16 bases between the germline ends. CDR3 in DNA: TGTGCCAGCAGTGAAGGGGCGTGGGACGATAGGCAGTACTTC. This sequence encodes CASSEGAWDDRQYF. Based on the CDR3 plus reference TRBV2 and TRBJ2-7, the full variable domain is EPEVTQTPSHQVTQMGQEVILRCVPISNHLYFYWYRQILGQKVEFLVSFYNNEISEKSEIFDDQFSVERPDGSNFTLKIRSTKLEDSAMYFCASSEGAWDDRQYFGPGTRLTVT.

This chain uses TRBV5-6 with TRBJ2-7; D is perhaps TRBD1 (6 bases). CDR3 size: 13 residues. The V end lost 4 bases, the J end lost 2 bases, and 10 bases lay between the germline ends. The V gene's germline CDR1 is SGHDT and CDR2 YYEEEE. CDR3 nucleotide sequence: TGTGCCAGCAGCCGCCGGGACACCTACGAGCAGTACTTC. Translation: CASSRRDTYEQYF.

This chain links TRBV7-9 with TRBJ1-1; D call uncertain. The CDR3 contains 12 residues. Germline values: CDR1 SEHNR, CDR2 FQNEAQ (reference sequence). V dropped 1 base and J dropped 4 bases, with 4 bases sitting between them. The chain's CDR3 is CASSLGVTEAFF. CDR3 sequence (DNA): TGTGCCAGCAGCTTAGGGGTCACTGAAGCTTTCTTT.

J is TRBJ1-1 and V is TRBV6-1; possibly TRBD1 for D (5 bases). This CDR3 has 17 amino acids. From germline, CDR1 is MNHNS and CDR2 SASEGT. Trimming removed 1 base from V and 0 bases from J, with 15 bases in between. The CDR3 nucleotides are TGTGCCAGCAGTGAAGAGGTAGGTGGGACCATGAACACTGAAGCTTTCTTT. Amino acids: CASSEEVGGTMNTEAFF.